Included here is one TCR beta chain sequence, with context. Its target is unknown. Documented time point: after neoadjuvant nivolumab, at surgical resection. Patients were newly diagnosed with stage II-IVA oral cavity squamous cell carcinoma without prior systemic or radiation treatment. Cohort: HPV-negative, locally advanced oral cavity squamous cell carcinoma patients. Profiling relied on immunoSEQ multiplex PCR, and the TCRdb table lists in-frame clones only, not all of them. The table shows some 6,200 clones, with approximately 58% occurring only once. This sample is part of a study of neoadjuvant anti-PD-1 for oral cavity cancer. Overall study findings and caveats: Expansion of preexisting intratumoral clones was suggested to aid response.

V was clipped by 10 bases and J by 0 bases, with 16 bases between them. CDR3 length equals 16 residues. Germline V gives CDR1 SGHAT, CDR2 FQDESV (reference sequence). This TCR was sampled from a person aged 40 to 85 with oral cavity squamous cell carcinoma. This chain links TRBV11-1 with TRBJ2-6, with a weak D call TRBD1 (5 bases). Sequenced here: tumor tissue, sampled after nivolumab (anti-PD-1) treatment. The CDR3 reads CATLGESISGANVLTF. The CDR3 bases are TGTGCCACCCTAGGGGAATCTATCTCTGGGGCCAACGTCCTGACTTTC.